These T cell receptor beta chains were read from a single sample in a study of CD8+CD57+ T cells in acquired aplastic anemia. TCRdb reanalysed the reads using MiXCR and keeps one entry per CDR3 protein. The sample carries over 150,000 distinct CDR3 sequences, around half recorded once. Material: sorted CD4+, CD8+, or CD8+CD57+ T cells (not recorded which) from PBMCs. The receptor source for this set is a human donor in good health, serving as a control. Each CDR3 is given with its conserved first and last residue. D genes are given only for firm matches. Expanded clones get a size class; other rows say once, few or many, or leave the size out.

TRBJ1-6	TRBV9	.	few	TGTGCCAGCAGCGTAGCCGGCAGATCATCCCTCCACTTT	CASSVAGRSSLHF
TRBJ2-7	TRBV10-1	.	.	TGCGCCAGCAACGCCGGGACATCCGACTCCTACGAGCAGTACTTC	CASNAGTSDSYEQYF
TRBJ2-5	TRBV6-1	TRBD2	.	TGTGCCAGCGTACTAGCGGGGGGCGCCGGGGAGACCCAGTACTTC	CASVLAGGAGETQYF
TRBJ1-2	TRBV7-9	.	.	TGTGCCATCGAGACCTCGGGTGGGCCTGGCTACACCTTC	CAIETSGGPGYTF
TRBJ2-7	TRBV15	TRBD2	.	TGTGCCGCCAGCATAGCGGGGGACTACGAGCAGTACTTC	CAASIAGDYEQYF
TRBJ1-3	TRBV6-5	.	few	TGTGCCAGCAGTTACTCTGGCAGCGGCTCTGGAAACACCATATATTTT	CASSYSGSGSGNTIYF
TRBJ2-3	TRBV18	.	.	TGTGCCAGCTCACCATTAAACGGGGGTTCGGGAGATACGCAGTATTTT	CASSPLNGGSGDTQYF
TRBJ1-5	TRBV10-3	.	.	TGTGCCATCAGCGGGTCAGGGCAAAATCAGCCCCAGCATTTT	CAISGSGQNQPQHF
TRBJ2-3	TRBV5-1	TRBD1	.	TGTGCCAGCAGCTTATACAGGGGCTCTAGCACAGATACGCAGTATTTT	CASSLYRGSSTDTQYF
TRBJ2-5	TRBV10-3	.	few	TGTGCCATCAGTGAGTCGACTGGGGTGTTAAAGACCCAGTACTTC	CAISESTGVLKTQYF
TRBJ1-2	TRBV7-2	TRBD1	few	TGTGCCAGCAGCTTAGCGCGAGGGGGCGGCTACACCTTC	CASSLARGGGYTF
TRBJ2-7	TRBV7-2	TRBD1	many	TGTGCCAGCAGCTCCCAATTAACCGGGACAGGGCACTCCTACGAGCAGTACTTC	CASSSQLTGTGHSYEQYF
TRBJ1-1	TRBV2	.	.	TGTGCCAGCGACAGGTCGGACACTGAAGCTTTCTTT	CASDRSDTEAFF
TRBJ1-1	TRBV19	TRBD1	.	TGTGCCAGTTGTTACAGGGGGAACACTGAAGCTTTCTTT	CASCYRGNTEAFF
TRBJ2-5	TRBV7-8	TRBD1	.	TGTGCCAGCAGTTATTCGGGACAGGCTCAAGAGACCCAGTACTTC	CASSYSGQAQETQYF
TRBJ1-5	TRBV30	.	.	TGTGCCTGGAGTGTTGGCAGACAGTGGACCCATAGCAATCAGCCCCAGCATTTT	CAWSVGRQWTHSNQPQHF
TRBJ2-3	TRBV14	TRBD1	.	TGTGCCAGCAGCCAAGAGGGGACAGGGACAGATACGCAGTATTTT	CASSQEGTGTDTQYF
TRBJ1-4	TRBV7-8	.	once	TGTGCCAGCAGCTTTTTTGCAACTAATGAAAAACTGTTTTTT	CASSFFATNEKLFF
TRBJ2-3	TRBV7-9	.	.	TGTGCCAGCAGCTTGCTCACAGATACGCAGTATTTT	CASSLLTDTQYF
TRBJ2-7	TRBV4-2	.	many	TGTGCCAGCAGCCAATCTCGAGGGGCTACGGCCTCCTACGAGCAGTACTTC	CASSQSRGATASYEQYF
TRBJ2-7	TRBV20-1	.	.	TGCAGTGCTAGGGAACGCGAGGGCCAGTACTTC	CSAREREGQYF
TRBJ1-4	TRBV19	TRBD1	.	TGTGCCAGTAGTATCAACGGGGGGACAGGGAACGAAAAACTGTTTTTT	CASSINGGTGNEKLFF
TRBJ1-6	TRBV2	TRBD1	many	TGTGCCAGCACCTTAACCGGGACAGGGGTTAATTCACCCCTCCACTTT	CASTLTGTGVNSPLHF
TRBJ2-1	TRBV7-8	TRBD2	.	TGTGCCAGCAGCTTAGTAGGTAGCGGGGGGTACAATGAGCAGTTCTTC	CASSLVGSGGYNEQFF
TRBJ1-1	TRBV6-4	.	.	TGTGCCAGCAGTGCGAATACAGGGAGCACTGAAGCTTTCTTT	CASSANTGSTEAFF
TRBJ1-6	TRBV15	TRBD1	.	TGTGCCACCAGCAGTCCCGGGACAGGGGGTAGTAATTCACCCCTCCACTTT	CATSSPGTGGSNSPLHF
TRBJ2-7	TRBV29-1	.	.	TGCAGCGTTCGGTACTCCTACGAGCAGTACTTC	CSVRYSYEQYF
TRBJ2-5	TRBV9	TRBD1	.	TGTGCCAGCAGCGTAGCGGGACAGAACCAAGAGACCCAGTACTTC	CASSVAGQNQETQYF
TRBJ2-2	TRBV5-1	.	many	TGCGCCAGCAGCTTGACAGCCGGGGAGCTGTTTTTT	CASSLTAGELFF
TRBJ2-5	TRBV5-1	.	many	TGCGCCAGCAGCTTGGACGGGGGCTGGGAGACCCAGTACTTC	CASSLDGGWETQYF
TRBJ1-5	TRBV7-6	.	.	TGTGCCAGCAGCTTACTCGGAGGGGGAATAAGTCTTCGGCCCCAGCATTTT	CASSLLGGGISLRPQHF
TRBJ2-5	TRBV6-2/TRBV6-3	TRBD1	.	TGTGCCAGCAGTTACGCCTGGACAGGGCTTCAGGAGACCCAGTACTTC	CASSYAWTGLQETQYF
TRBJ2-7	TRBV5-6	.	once	TGTGCCAGCAGCTTGGTACGTGGCCGTCGGTACGAGCAGTACTTC	CASSLVRGRRYEQYF
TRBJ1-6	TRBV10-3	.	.	TGTGCCATCAGTGAGGTAGCCCAACAACGGTTT	CAISEVAQQRF
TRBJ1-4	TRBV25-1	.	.	TGTGCCAGCAGTGAAGCAAGGGCCCCTGAGCAACTGTTTTTT	CASSEARAPEQLFF
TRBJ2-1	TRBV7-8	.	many	TGTGCCAGCAGCTTTACGGGGGGACAATACAATGAGCAGTTCTTC	CASSFTGGQYNEQFF
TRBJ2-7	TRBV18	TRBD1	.	TGTGCCAGCTCACCAGGACAGGGGAAAACCTACGAGCAGTACTTC	CASSPGQGKTYEQYF
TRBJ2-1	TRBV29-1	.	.	TGCAGCGTTGGAACGAGTAAGTGGGCTTATAACAATGAGCAGTTCTTC	CSVGTSKWAYNNEQFF
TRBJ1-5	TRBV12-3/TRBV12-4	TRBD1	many	TGTGCCAGCAGTTTAGGCCTGACAGGGCTCAATCAGCCCCAGCATTTT	CASSLGLTGLNQPQHF
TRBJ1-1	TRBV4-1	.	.	TGTGCCAGCAGCCAGTGGGACACTGAAGCTTTCTTT	CASSQWDTEAFF
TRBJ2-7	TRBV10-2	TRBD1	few	TGCGCCAGCAACGCCGGGACAGGGGATTCCCACGAGCAGTACTTC	CASNAGTGDSHEQYF
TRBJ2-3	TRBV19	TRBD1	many	TGTGCCAGTAGAGTCCGGGACAGGCCCACAGATACGCAGTATTTT	CASRVRDRPTDTQYF
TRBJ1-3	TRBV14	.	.	TGTGCCAGCAGCCTTAGACACTCTGGAAACACCATATATTTT	CASSLRHSGNTIYF
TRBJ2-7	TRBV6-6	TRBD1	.	TGTGCCACCGGACAGGGGGTTGAGCAGTACTTC	CATGQGVEQYF
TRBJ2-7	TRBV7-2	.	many	TGTGCCAGCAGCAACTCCTACGAGCAGTACTTC	CASSNSYEQYF
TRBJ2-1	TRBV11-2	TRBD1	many	TGTGCCAGCAGCTCATCAGACAGGGGCTCCTACAATGAGCAGTTCTTC	CASSSSDRGSYNEQFF
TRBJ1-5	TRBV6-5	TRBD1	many	TGTGCCAGTTCAGGGGGGGATGCCAGTAGCAATCAGCCCCAGCATTTT	CASSGGDASSNQPQHF
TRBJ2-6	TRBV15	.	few	TGTGCCACCAGCAGGGGAAGCTCTGGGGCCAACGTCCTGACTTTC	CATSRGSSGANVLTF
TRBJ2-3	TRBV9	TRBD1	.	TGTGCCAGCAGCCCCCGAACGGGACAGGGGGCAGATACGCAGTATTTT	CASSPRTGQGADTQYF
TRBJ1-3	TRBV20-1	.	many	TGCAGTGCCCCCCAGAGCTCTGGAAACACCATATATTTT	CSAPQSSGNTIYF
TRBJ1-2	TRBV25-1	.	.	TGTGCCAGCAGTAGAGGGTCGTACGGCTACACCTTC	CASSRGSYGYTF
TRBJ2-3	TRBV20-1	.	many	TGCAGTGCGACGAATACAGGCGCAGATACGCAGTATTTT	CSATNTGADTQYF
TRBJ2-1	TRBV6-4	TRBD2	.	TGTGCCAGCTCATCCACGGCGAGCGGGGGGCCCTACAATGAGCAGTTCTTC	CASSSTASGGPYNEQFF
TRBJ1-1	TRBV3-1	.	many	TGTGCCAGCAGCCAAGGGGGGCGAGGTACTGAAGCTTTCTTT	CASSQGGRGTEAFF
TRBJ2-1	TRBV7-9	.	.	TGTGCCAGCAGCTTAGGGGCCCAGGAAGGCAAGAGCTCCTACAATGAGCAGTTCTTC	CASSLGAQEGKSSYNEQFF
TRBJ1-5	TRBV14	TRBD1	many	TGTGCCAGCAGCCAACTCTCGGACAGGGTCAATCAGCCCCAGCATTTT	CASSQLSDRVNQPQHF
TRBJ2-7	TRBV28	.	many	TGTGCCAGCAGTTTACCCCCCCGATCCTACGAGCAGTACTTC	CASSLPPRSYEQYF
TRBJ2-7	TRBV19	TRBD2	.	TGTGCCAGTAGTACCCTCATAGCGGGGGGGATCAACGAGCAGTACTTC	CASSTLIAGGINEQYF
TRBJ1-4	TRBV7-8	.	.	TGTGCCAGCAGCTTCTCATCGCCCAATGAAAAACTGTTTTTT	CASSFSSPNEKLFF
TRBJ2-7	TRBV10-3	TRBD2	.	TGTGCCACCAGTCCTAGCGGGGTGTTTAGTGAGCAGTACTTC	CATSPSGVFSEQYF